The 28 T cell receptor beta chains below come from one sample, sequenced in a study of cytomegalovirus exposure and HLA in healthy donors. The study ran its PCR with 60 Vbeta and 13 Jbeta primers. Some clones are missing from TCRdb's copy, which holds only in-frame ones; the method was immunoSEQ multiplex PCR. The sample shows more than 150,000 clones, approximately 80% of them seen only once. Sequencing was performed on PBMCs. These receptors originate from a woman in her thirties or forties in good health and CMV-seropositive.

As concerns this clone: Additional DNA sequences in this sample encode the identical CDR3. The chain carries TRBV19 and TRBJ1-1; D is undetermined. The CDR3 is made up of 13 amino acids. Trimming stripped 1 base from V and 3 bases from J, with 6 bases between. The germline CDR1 and CDR2 sequences are LNHDA and SQIVND (reference sequence). CDR3 residues: CASSIGRDTEAFF. The CDR3 coding sequence is TGTGCCAGTAGTATAGGGCGGGACACTGAAGCTTTCTTT.

This clone has only one observation. This chain connects TRBV10-3 to TRBJ1-4; 7 bases are a match to TRBD1. The germline gives CDR1 ENHRY, CDR2 SYGVKD. CDR3 length: 13 residues. J lost 3 bases, V lost 11 bases, and 6 bases had no gene match. CDR3 residues: CASGQGANEKLFF. As DNA, the CDR3 is TGTGCCTCCGGGCAGGGGGCTAATGAAAAACTGTTTTTT.

The chain links TRBV5-6 to TRBJ1-2, with 8 bases fitting TRBD1. Germline V gene sequence: CDR1 SGHDT, CDR2 YYEEEE. The trim removed 4 bases at V and 8 bases at J, leaving 16 bases unmatched. The CDR3 covers 16 residues. CDR3 residues: CASSLYGQGTVGGYTF. The CDR3 bases are TGTGCCAGCAGCCTCTACGGACAGGGAACGGTGGGAGGCTACACCTTC.

This clone appeared once. V and J are TRBV5-1 and TRBJ2-6; no definite D call. The CDR3 contains 14 residues. Trimming took 6 bases from V and 0 from J, leaving 7 bases between them. Germline-derived CDR1 and CDR2 are SGHRS and YFSETQ. The CDR3 nucleotides are TGCGCCAGCAAGGAGCCCTCTGGGGCCAACGTCCTGACTTTC. The encoded protein is CASKEPSGANVLTF.

This clone was seen once. The chain employs TRBV10-3 and TRBJ1-1, with 9 bases aligning to TRBD1. The J segment lost 2 bases and the V segment lost 4 bases, leaving 5 bases of the junction unmatched. The germline CDR1 and CDR2 sequences are ENHRY and SYGVKD. The CDR3 covers 15 residues. The DNA of the CDR3 is TGTGCCATCAGTGGGGGACAGGGAACAAACACTGAAGCTTTCTTT. Its protein product is CAISGGQGTNTEAFF.

The V gene is TRBV27, the J gene TRBJ2-3; 8 nucleotides match TRBD2. Germline values: CDR1 MNHEY, CDR2 SMNVEV (reference sequence). The CDR3 is 17 residues long. J gave up 1 base and V 5 bases, and 11 bases lay outside the gene matches. For the CDR3, the DNA is TGTGCCAGCAGTCAGATAGGACTAGCCGATGGCACAGATACGCAGTATTTT. Protein sequence: CASSQIGLADGTDTQYF.

The J gene is TRBJ1-1, the V gene TRBV14; D perhaps matches TRBD1 (5 bases). Looked up from germline, CDR1 is SGHDN and CDR2 is FVKESK. This CDR3 region has 14 residues. With 1 base removed from V and 4 bases from J, the gap between germline ends came to 10 bases. In DNA, the CDR3 is TGTGCCAGCAGCCAAGGGGGGGTCCTCACTGAAGCTTTCTTT. Translated, it gives CASSQGGVLTEAFF.

V and J are TRBV7-2 and TRBJ2-1; D unclear. The length of the CDR3 is 11 residues. V dropped 1 base and J dropped 15 bases, with 10 bases sitting between them. Germline V gene sequence: CDR1 SGHTA, CDR2 FQGNSA. The CDR3 DNA is TGTGCCAGCAGCTTAGAACAGAGTCGGTTCTTC. Its protein is CASSLEQSRFF.

The CDR3 coding sequence is TGTGCCATCAGTCCCGCTAATGAAAAACTGTTTTTT. Encoded protein: CAISPANEKLFF. The V gene is TRBV10-3, the J gene TRBJ1-4; D is unresolved. The CDR3 spans 12 residues. CDR1 and CDR2 (germline): ENHRY, SYGVKD. The V end lost 5 bases, the J end lost 3 bases, and 4 bases lay between the germline ends.

V and J are TRBV19 and TRBJ2-1, with 7 positions matching TRBD1. The ends lost 4 bases at V and 7 bases at J; junction bases unmatched: 4. The germline CDR1 and CDR2 sequences are LNHDA and SQIVND (reference sequence). This CDR3 region has 13 residues. The CDR3, as DNA: TGTGCCAGTAGTAACCGGGACAGAAATGAGCAGTTCTTC. Its protein product is CASSNRDRNEQFF. Together with reference TRBV19 and TRBJ2-1, the CDR3 gives the full variable domain: DGGITQSPKYLFRKEGQNVTLSCEQNLNHDAMYWYRQDPGQGLRLIYYSQIVNDFQKGDIAEGYSVSREKKESFPLTVTSAQKNPTAFYLCASSNRDRNEQFFGPGTRLTVL.

V is TRBV11-2 and J is TRBJ1-1; the D is unclear. Germline lookup yields CDR1 SGHAT and CDR2 FQNNGV. Deletions cut 6 bases from V and 8 bases from J, with 7 bases between. The CDR3 has 10 residues. The CDR3 sequence is CASSEGEAFF. The DNA for the CDR3 is TGTGCCAGCAGTGAGGGCGAAGCTTTCTTT. Looking up the rest from reference TRBV11-2 and TRBJ1-1 gives the full variable domain: EAGVAQSPRYKIIEKRQSVAFWCNPISGHATLYWYQQILGQGPKLLIQFQNNGVVDDSQLPKDRFSAERLKGVDSTLKIQPAKLEDSAVYLCASSEGEAFFGQGTRLTVV.

The chain is built from TRBV10-3 and TRBJ2-1; 7 bases fit TRBD1. There are 15 residues in the CDR3. Trimming removed 3 bases from V and 4 bases from J; junction bases left unmatched: 6. In germline, CDR1 is ENHRY, CDR2 SYGVKD. The CDR3 DNA reads as TGTGCCATCAGTGAAATGACAGGGTCTTACAATGAGCAGTTCTTC. Encoded protein: CAISEMTGSYNEQFF.

This clone was seen more than once but under ten times. The chain employs TRBV30 and TRBJ1-1; 7 positions match TRBD1. V gave up 5 bases and J gave up 1 base; unmatched junction bases: 4. Germline CDR1 GTSNPN, CDR2 SVGIG (reference sequence). The CDR3 is made up of 13 amino acids. The CDR3 region has the DNA TGTGCCTGGGCAAGACAGGGGAACACTGAAGCTTTCTTT. It yields the protein CAWARQGNTEAFF.

This sequence joins TRBV9 and TRBJ1-1, with D possibly matching TRBD1 (6 bases). The CDR3 loop spans 15 amino acids. Per the germline V gene, CDR1 is SGDLS and CDR2 is YYNGEE. Trimming pared 1 base from V and 6 bases from J, leaving 16 bases between. The CDR3 coding sequence is TGTGCCAGCAGCGTATTTCAGGGGCCTGTTCCTGAAGCTTTCTTT. The encoded protein is CASSVFQGPVPEAFF.

The chain uses TRBV7-9 and TRBJ1-2; no clear D. The CDR3 covers 15 residues. Germline V CDR1 and CDR2: SEHNR, FQNEAQ (reference sequence). The V gene lost 5 bases and the J gene lost 2 bases, with 15 bases spanning the gap. CDR3 nucleotides: TGTGCCAGCAGCCGCATCCCCGGGATGAACTATGGCTACACCTTC. Its protein is CASSRIPGMNYGYTF.

J is TRBJ2-7 and V is TRBV6-5, with TRBD1 matching over 8 bases. The CDR3 is made up of 15 amino acids. Trimming removed 3 bases from V and 1 base from J; junction bases left unmatched: 5. Germline lookup yields CDR1 MNHEY and CDR2 SVGAGI. The chain's CDR3 is CASSYPGQESYEQYF. In nucleotides, the CDR3 is TGTGCCAGCAGTTATCCGGGACAGGAGTCCTACGAGCAGTACTTC.

The chain employs TRBV6-5 and TRBJ1-1, with D perhaps matching TRBD1 (5 bases). CDR3 length: 13 residues. Looked up from germline, CDR1 is MNHEY and CDR2 is SVGAGI. V was trimmed by 8 bases and J by 4 bases, leaving 14 bases between them. As DNA, the CDR3 is TGTGCCAGCCGATGGGGGGGGAGCACTGAAGCTTTCTTT. This encodes CASRWGGSTEAFF.

This rearrangement joins TRBV30 to TRBJ1-2, with TRBD1 matching over 7 bases. Germline-derived CDR1 and CDR2 are GTSNPN and SVGIG (reference sequence). Trimming took 5 bases from V and 5 from J; bases not matched to a gene: 8. CDR3 length equals 13 residues. The CDR3 spells CAWGGPGGYGYTF. DNA of the CDR3: TGTGCCTGGGGGGGACCAGGGGGATATGGCTACACCTTC.

This clone was detected a few times. The gene calls are TRBV4-2 and TRBJ1-2; 7 bases align to TRBD1. CDR3 length: 15 amino acids. Unmatched junction bases numbered 6, after V lost 1 base and J lost 4 bases. Germline values: CDR1 LGHNA, CDR2 YNFKEQ. CDR3 amino acids: CASSQGGRGIYGYTF. The DNA for the CDR3 is TGTGCCAGCAGCCAAGGTGGCAGGGGGATCTATGGCTACACCTTC.

This rearrangement joins TRBV15 to TRBJ1-6; D gene uncertain. The CDR3 sequence is 13 residues long. The germline V and J ends were trimmed by 8 bases and 8 bases, with 13 bases remaining between them. Germline CDR1 LNHNV, CDR2 YYDKDF (reference sequence). The CDR3 here is CATRRAIDSPLHF. CDR3 in DNA: TGTGCCACCCGGAGGGCAATTGATTCACCCCTCCACTTT.

The J gene is TRBJ1-2, the V gene TRBV7-8; D is unclear. This CDR3 is built from 13 residues. The germline V and J ends were trimmed by 6 bases and 2 bases, with 10 bases remaining between them. Germline values: CDR1 SGHVS, CDR2 FQNEAQ. CDR3 nucleotides: TGTGCCAGCAGTCGTGAGGGAAACTATGGCTACACCTTC. Its translation is CASSREGNYGYTF.

The rearrangement uses TRBV6-5 and TRBJ1-4, with TRBD1 matching over 9 bases. From germline, CDR1 is MNHEY and CDR2 SVGAGI. This CDR3 spans 15 amino acids. After removal of 6 bases from V and 8 bases from J, the junction contained 10 bases not matched to a gene. Here the CDR3 reads CASSLLQGAREKLFF. CDR3 DNA: TGTGCCAGCAGCCTACTACAGGGGGCGAGGGAAAAACTGTTTTTT.

This clone was recorded only once. The chain couples TRBV6-1 to TRBJ1-1, with D possibly matching TRBD1 (6 bases). The germline V and J ends were trimmed by 2 bases and 4 bases, with 8 bases remaining between them. Germline CDR1 MNHNS, CDR2 SASEGT. The CDR3 totals 13 residues. The CDR3 DNA follows: TGTGCCAGCAGTGAAACGGACAGCACTGAAGCTTTCTTT. It specifies CASSETDSTEAFF.

To note about this clone: One junction end disagrees with the germline gene, perhaps due to a read error. The chain couples TRBV7-9 to TRBJ2-4; 7 nucleotides line up with TRBD2. The CDR3 contains 17 residues. CDR1 is SEHNR and CDR2 is FQNEAQ in the germline V gene (reference sequence). CDR3 residues: CASSPPGLASGKNSQYF. DNA for the CDR3: TGTGCCAGCAGCCCACCGGGACTGGCAAGCGGGAAAAACAGTCAGTACTTC. Full variable domain (outside the CDR3, taken from reference TRBV7-9 and TRBJ2-4): DTGVSQNPRHKITKRGQNVTFRCDPISEHNRLYWYRQTLGQGPEFLTYFQNEAQLEKSRLLSDRFSAERPKGSFSTLEIQRTEQGDSAMYLCASSPPGLASGKNSQYFGAGTRLSVL.

The genes are TRBV11-2 and TRBJ1-1; D gene unclear. Germline values: CDR1 SGHAT, CDR2 FQNNGV. The CDR3 contains 16 residues. Trimming shortened V by 4 bases and J by 4 bases, and 19 bases separated the two germline ends. The CDR3 loop reads CASSYSIQRLGTEAFF. The CDR3 nucleotides are TGTGCCAGCAGCTATTCGATACAGCGGCTGGGCACTGAAGCTTTCTTT.

The chain combines TRBV7-9 with TRBJ2-3; no firm D call. Germline CDR1 and CDR2: SEHNR and FQNEAQ (reference sequence). This CDR3 has 12 amino acids. V lost 3 bases and J lost 1, with 2 bases in between. CDR3: CASSFGTDTQYF. CDR3 DNA sequence: TGTGCCAGCAGCTTCGGCACAGATACGCAGTATTTT.

The rearrangement uses TRBV5-1 and TRBJ1-2; 7 bases agree with TRBD1. V lost 0 bases, J lost 5 bases, and 7 bases stayed unmatched. CDR3 size: 15 residues. CDR1 and CDR2 from the germline V gene are SGHRS and YFSETQ. The CDR3 region is CASSLDTGTAYGYTF. The CDR3 DNA reads TGCGCCAGCAGCTTGGACACCGGGACAGCATATGGCTACACCTTC.

Comment on this clone: The junction differs from germline at one of its ends, possibly a read error. DNA of the CDR3: TGTGCCAGCACCCCCCGCGGTAGCTCTGGGGCCAACGGCCTGACTTTC. It encodes CASTPRGSSGANGLTF. The chain joins TRBV6-6 to TRBJ2-6; perhaps TRBD1 as D (5 bases). In germline, CDR1 is MNHNY, CDR2 SVGAGI (reference sequence). The CDR3 spans 16 residues.